This T cell receptor beta chain was retrieved from a study of beta chain features in type 1 diabetes. Study-wide results and caveats: There was a moderate but significant shortening of TCRB CDR3s in all four CD4+ subsets of Type 1 diabetes patients. A greater similarity of naive, central memory and Treg TCRB repertoires was seen among patients than among healthy donors.

This CDR3 contains 13 residues. V lost 3 bases, J lost 6 bases, and 12 bases lay in between. Germline assignment: CDR1 SGHTA and CDR2 FQGNSA. The investigators reverse transcribed all of the isolated RNA, so they sequenced expressed TCRB transcripts. Method: immunoSEQ multiplex PCR; TCRdb's copy keeps in-frame clones and lacks some. The data show 150,000 to 200,000 clones, 7.5% to 10% seen once. About this clone itself: Its antigen remains unidentified.

This TCR was recovered from a woman in her late teens or twenties in good health. The gene calls are TRBV7-2 and TRBJ2-7; tentatively, D is TRBD2 (6 bases). The sample was central memory CD4+ T cells from blood. The CDR3 loop is CASSFALAPEQYF. CDR3 nucleotides: TGTGCCAGCAGCTTCGCACTAGCTCCCGAGCAGTACTTC.